The rows below give T cell receptor beta chains drawn from one sample of a study of shared clonotypes between healthy human individuals. The repertoire was sequenced with immunoSEQ multiplex PCR; TCRdb's copy has only in-frame clones and lacks some. This table holds about 340,000 clones, 73% found once. The source material was memory CD4+ T cells sorted from blood. The receptors shown here come from a man aged 25-40 years in good health. Both conserved end residues are part of each CDR3. A clone size is listed for some rows: how often the clone was seen (once, few, many), or a class if it is expanded.

cdr3_aa v_call clone_size j_call
CASSLSGSAETQYF TRBV11-3 few TRBJ2-5
CASSRKEGAGELFF TRBV18 few TRBJ2-2
CASSSGGGHETQYF TRBV5-1 NA TRBJ2-5
CASSRGGGTNTGELFF TRBV4-2 few TRBJ2-2
CASSGWSPGNEQFF TRBV2 NA TRBJ2-1
CASSSTPGRRSDTQYF TRBV5-6 NA TRBJ2-3
CASSSPGTGRNTDTQYF TRBV5-1 NA TRBJ2-3
CASSLLGQGARGTEAFF TRBV7-2 NA TRBJ1-1
CASSLTREGGEQYF TRBV5-5 NA TRBJ2-7
CASSAGDRVSYGYTF TRBV9 medium-sized TRBJ1-2
CASSVAVAGNTIYF TRBV2 NA TRBJ1-3
CASGRISYNEQFF TRBV6-1 many TRBJ2-1
CAISEPSGTGDNEQFF TRBV10-3 NA TRBJ2-1
CASSHKTDNYGYTF TRBV7-8 NA TRBJ1-2
CASSPTLFSYEQYF TRBV6-5 NA TRBJ2-7
CASSKRSTDTQYF TRBV6-5 NA TRBJ2-3
CASSLSTRGTGELFF TRBV5-8 many TRBJ2-2
CASSFGQGGDTQYF TRBV28 NA TRBJ2-3
CASSQRRTSEAFF TRBV28 NA TRBJ1-1
CASSMGGSKSSYEQYF TRBV5-4 NA TRBJ2-7
CASIPGSGSTDTQYF TRBV5-1 NA TRBJ2-3
CASSFYGTGTLTDTQYF TRBV27 NA TRBJ2-3
CASSPPTGSSGNTIYF TRBV4-2 NA TRBJ1-3
CASSLGGTSLTQYF TRBV27 NA TRBJ2-5
CASTALGTIYTGELFF TRBV11-2 NA TRBJ2-2
CASSYLGGANVLTF TRBV6-1 once TRBJ2-6
CASSIWGRTNTGELFF TRBV19 NA TRBJ2-2
CASSQGDGYSYNEQFF TRBV4-3 NA TRBJ2-1
CASSPGTGRLETQYF TRBV28 NA TRBJ2-5
CASSFRWDTEAFF TRBV5-4 NA TRBJ1-1
CASSLAWTVNTEAFF TRBV7-9 many TRBJ1-1
CSVEATSPEQFF TRBV29-1 NA TRBJ2-1
CASTLTGSNVLTF TRBV5-1 NA TRBJ2-6
CASSTGTVLGETQYF TRBV6-5 NA TRBJ2-5
CASSIDNWGNQPQHF TRBV6-1 NA TRBJ1-5
CASSSPSSYEQYF TRBV5-6 NA TRBJ2-7
CASSQTPLNLFF TRBV11-2 NA TRBJ2-1
CASSLGGDLGYNEQFF TRBV5-4 NA TRBJ2-1
CASSLTGDYYGYTF TRBV28 NA TRBJ1-2
CASSLDGEVGEKLFF TRBV5-1 NA TRBJ1-4
CASSLRPGLANNEQFF TRBV7-2 NA TRBJ2-1
CASRSRDRYEKLFF TRBV2 once TRBJ1-4
CAISQPSGTRTYEQYF TRBV10-3 NA NA
CASSLVSGNEQFF TRBV5-4 NA TRBJ2-1
CSVGQGTNYGYTF TRBV29-1 NA TRBJ1-2
CASSLISEQETQYF TRBV5-6 NA TRBJ2-5
CASSPNRPPYEQYF TRBV18 NA TRBJ2-7
CASRLGRMDRADTQYF TRBV5-1 NA TRBJ2-3
CASSLATGVETQYF TRBV5-1 few TRBJ2-5
CASSPILRGHGYTF TRBV27 NA TRBJ1-2
CASSGRWTVYNEQFF TRBV6-1 NA TRBJ2-1
CSVGGDTFEQYF TRBV29-1 NA TRBJ2-7
CASSLDLGIQYF TRBV11-2 NA TRBJ2-3
CASSMVPSGELFF TRBV19 NA TRBJ2-2
CASSPLAGPSTDTQYF TRBV10-1 NA TRBJ2-3
CAISEGGRGYEQYF TRBV10-3 few TRBJ2-7
CASSLTGGTQYF TRBV7-3 once TRBJ2-5
CASSRADPYNEQFF TRBV21-1 once TRBJ2-1
CASSFPSGTQYF TRBV5-8 NA TRBJ2-5